The clone carrying this T cell receptor beta chain appeared many times. The antigen is not known. Trimming took off 4 bases at V and 3 bases at J, with 12 bases between the two ends. The CDR3 totals 14 residues. Germline V gene data show CDR1 as SNHLY and CDR2 as FYNNEI. This sample was included in a study of regulatory T cells in long-lasting Graves disease. General observations from the study: In persistent patients, shared public clonotypes (about 2,800) outnumbered those in new patients (roughly 870).

Relying on iRepertoire HTBI primers and Arm-PCR of CDR3 regions, the team built TCR beta libraries. MiXCR, run by TCRdb on the multiplex PCR reads, gives a single entry per CDR3 protein. The sample has a few hundred thousand distinct CDR3 sequences; around 15% are singletons. Time point reported: newly diagnosed GD, antithyroid drugs for less than 3 months. Making the TCR library involved RNA that had been extracted from PBMCs. This sample was shared with a second study, whose subject was T cells in Graves' hyperthyroidism and ophthalmopathy. This second study notes: Ophthalmopathy stood apart from stable hyperthyroidism in a 13 V-J model.

V is TRBV2 and J is TRBJ1-2; no reliable D call. The starting material was peripheral blood mononuclear cells (PBMCs), obtained at new diagnosis, from a patient treated with antithyroid drugs. This sequence originates from a woman between 18 and 29 years old with Graves disease. This CDR3 is CASSVREKYYGYTF. The CDR3 bases are TGTGCCAGCAGTGTTCGGGAAAAATACTATGGCTACACCTTC.